Listed here is a single T cell receptor beta chain. Antigen specificity is unknown. This sample stems from a study of identical twins. Study conclusions and caveats: Beta out-of-frame sequences displayed a weaker excess of sharing between twins.

A universal primer site was added by template switching, and unique molecular identifiers were carried by the cDNA. TCRdb re-called the 5' RACE reads through MiXCR, storing one row per CDR3 protein. Found here are 1.5 million to 2 million distinct CDR3 sequences, around 29% of them singletons; the top ten hold more than 0.25%. The CDR3 totals 16 residues. Sequenced material: cord blood. V is TRBV21-1 and J is TRBJ2-6; the table's TRBD1 call for D was not verified on the DNA. TRBV21-1 is termed a pseudogene. The receptor was derived from a newborn girl in good health. The CDR3 bases are TGTGCCAGCAGCAAAGATGGGACACGTGGGGCCAACGTCCTGACTTTC. This translates into CASSKDGTRGANVLTF.